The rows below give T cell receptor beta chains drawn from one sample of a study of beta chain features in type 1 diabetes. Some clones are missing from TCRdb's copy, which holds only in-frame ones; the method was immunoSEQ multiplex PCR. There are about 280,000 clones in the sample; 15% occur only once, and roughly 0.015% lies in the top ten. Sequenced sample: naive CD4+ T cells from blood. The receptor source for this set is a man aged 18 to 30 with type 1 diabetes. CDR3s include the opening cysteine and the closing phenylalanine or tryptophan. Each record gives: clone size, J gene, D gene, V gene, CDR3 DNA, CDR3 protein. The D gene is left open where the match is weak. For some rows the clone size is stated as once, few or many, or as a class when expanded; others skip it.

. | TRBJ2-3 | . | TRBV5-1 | TGCGCCAGCGGGCGAGACAGCACAGATACGCAGTATTTT | CASGRDSTDTQYF
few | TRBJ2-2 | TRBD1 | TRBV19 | TGTGCCAGTAGCCGACGGACAGGCCAAACCGGGGAGCTGTTTTTT | CASSRRTGQTGELFF
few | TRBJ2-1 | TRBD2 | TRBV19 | TGTGCCAGTAGTCGGGACTACTACAATGAGCAGTTCTTC | CASSRDYYNEQFF
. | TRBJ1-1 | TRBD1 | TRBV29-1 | TGCAGCGCCGAGGGACAGATGAACACTGAAGCTTTCTTT | CSAEGQMNTEAFF
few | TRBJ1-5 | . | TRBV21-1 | TGTGCCAGCAGCAAGGACAGGGGGAATCAGCCCCAGCATTTT | CASSKDRGNQPQHF
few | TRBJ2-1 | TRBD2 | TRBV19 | TGTGCCAGTAGTATTCACGGACTAGCGGGGCCCTCCTACAATGAGCAGTTCTTC | CASSIHGLAGPSYNEQFF
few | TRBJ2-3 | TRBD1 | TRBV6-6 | TGTGCCAGCAGAGTACCGGGACAGGGGCGGTCAGATACGCAGTATTTT | CASRVPGQGRSDTQYF
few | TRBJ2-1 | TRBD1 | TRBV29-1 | TGCAGCGTTGGGCACCACAGGGGCGAGGGAGTATACAATGAGCAGTTCTTC | CSVGHHRGEGVYNEQFF
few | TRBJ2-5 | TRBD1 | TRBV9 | TGTGCCAGCAGCGAAACCGGGACAGGGGTTTGGGAGACCCAGTACTTC | CASSETGTGVWETQYF
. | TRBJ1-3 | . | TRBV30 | TGTGCCTGGAGTGTAACTCTAAACACCATATATTTT | CAWSVTLNTIYF
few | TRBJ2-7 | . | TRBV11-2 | TGTGCCAGCAGCCCCGGGGTTCATTACGAGCAGTACTTC | CASSPGVHYEQYF
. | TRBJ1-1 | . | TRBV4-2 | TGTGCCAGCAGCGGCTTAACAGGGATCATGAACACTGAAGCTTTCTTT | CASSGLTGIMNTEAFF
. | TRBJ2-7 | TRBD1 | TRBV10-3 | TGTGCCATCAGTGAGCCCCTCGGGGTAAGGGGGCTGGGCCTTTCCTACGAGCAGTACTTC | CAISEPLGVRGLGLSYEQYF
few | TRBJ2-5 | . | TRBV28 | TGTGCCAGCGATCGACAGGGAGGAGAGACCCAGTACTTC | CASDRQGGETQYF
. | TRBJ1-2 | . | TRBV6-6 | TGTGCCAGCAGTTACTCGACAAATGGCTACACCTTC | CASSYSTNGYTF
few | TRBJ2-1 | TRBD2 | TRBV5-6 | TGTGCCAGCAGCTTCATAGCGGGAGGGCCCAAGGATGAGCAGTTCTTC | CASSFIAGGPKDEQFF
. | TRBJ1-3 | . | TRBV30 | TGTGCCTGGAGTGTAGGGGCTGGAAACACCATATATTTT | CAWSVGAGNTIYF
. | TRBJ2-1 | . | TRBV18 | TGTGCCAGCTCACCAAGACAACCAGATGAGCAGTTCTTC | CASSPRQPDEQFF
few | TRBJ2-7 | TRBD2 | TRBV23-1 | TGCGCCAGCAGTCAATCAAAGGGGAAGGAGGTAGCGGGATCCTACGAGCAGTACTTC | CASSQSKGKEVAGSYEQYF
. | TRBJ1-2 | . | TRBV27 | TGTGCCAGCAGTTTACAGGCCGGATCTAACTATGGCTACACCTTC | CASSLQAGSNYGYTF
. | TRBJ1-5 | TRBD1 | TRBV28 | TGTGCCAGCAGTTCTGGCGGCAGGGGGAGAGCCCAGCATTTT | CASSSGGRGRAQHF
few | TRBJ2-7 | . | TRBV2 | TGTGCCAGCAGGGAAACAGGGCCCTACGAGCAGTACTTC | CASRETGPYEQYF
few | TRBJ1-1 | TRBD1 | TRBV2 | TGTGCCAGCTCCGGGACAGTGAACACTGAAGCTTTCTTT | CASSGTVNTEAFF
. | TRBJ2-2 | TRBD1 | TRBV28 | TGTGCCAGCAGCCTAACAGGGGGCACCGGGGAGCTGTTTTTT | CASSLTGGTGELFF
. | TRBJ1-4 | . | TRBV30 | TGTGCCTGGAGTGTAGCGTATCGAGGTGAAAAACTGTTTTTT | CAWSVAYRGEKLFF
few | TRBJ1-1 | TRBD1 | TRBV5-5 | TGTGCCAGCAGTGGGGACAGCTGGGCTTTCTTT | CASSGDSWAFF
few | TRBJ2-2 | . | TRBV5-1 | TGCGCCAGCAGTCTGCAGGGGGGAACCGGGGAGCTGTTTTTT | CASSLQGGTGELFF
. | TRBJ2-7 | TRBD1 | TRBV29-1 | TGCAGCGTTGGGGGGAGACAGGGGGCAGGCGAGCAGTACTTC | CSVGGRQGAGEQYF
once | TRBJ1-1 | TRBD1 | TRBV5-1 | TGCGCCAGCAGCCCGACAGGGCGCACTGAAGCTTTCTTT | CASSPTGRTEAFF
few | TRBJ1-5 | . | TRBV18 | TGTGCCAGCTCACCGGGAGGAGACGGCCAGCCCCAGCATTTT | CASSPGGDGQPQHF
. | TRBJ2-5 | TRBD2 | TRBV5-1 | TGCGCCAGCAGCTGGACAACTAGCGGGAGGGGAGAGACCCAGTACTTC | CASSWTTSGRGETQYF
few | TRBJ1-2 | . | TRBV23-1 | TGCGCCAGAGTGCTCGGTACAGTCGCACCCGGGAGGGGCTACACCTTC | CARVLGTVAPGRGYTF
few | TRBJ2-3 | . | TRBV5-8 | TGTGCCAGCAGCTTGCTCGGAGCAGATACGCAGTATTTT | CASSLLGADTQYF